This T cell receptor (beta chain) was observed in a study of graft-versus-host responses after intestinal transplantation. Study-wide context: Once they had received anti-thymocyte globulin induction, all recipients took tacrolimus and steroids for two to three years. Study results and limitations: In patients with graft-donor T cell macrochimerism, allograft graft-versus-host to host-versus-graft clonal ratios were high. Declines in HvG clones occurring early post-transplant were associated with peak circulating GvH clone levels. Present in recipient marrow, GvH clones included some that appeared first in ileum or blood.

With respect to this clone: As yet, its antigen is unknown.

Graft samples were processed, releasing intraepithelial and lamina propria lymphocytes. The table came from immunoSEQ multiplex PCR; TCRdb's copy has only in-frame clones and leaves some out. The sample includes about 15,000 clones, less than 80% of them seen just once. The TCR originated in a human patient who received an intestinal transplant, so some T cells may come from the graft donor. The sample was ileum tissue, taken around 94 weeks after intestinal transplantation.

The DNA for the CDR3 is TGTGCCAGCAGTGACTCGACTAGCGGGGGGTCCGATACGCAGTATTTT. This translates into CASSDSTSGGSDTQYF. V and J are TRBV6-4 and TRBJ2-3, with TRBD2 matching 13 bases. V was pared by 0 bases and J by 6 bases, with 3 bases of the junction left unmatched. Germline lookup yields CDR1 MRHNA and CDR2 SNTAGT. The CDR3 length is 16 residues.